This entry describes one TCR beta chain. This CDR3 has 12 residues. V lost 6 bases and J lost 10, with 12 bases in between. Under the authors' procedure: Cell counts per sample came from amplifying reference gene primers. Repertoires were generated with immunoSEQ multiplex PCR, while TCRdb's copy carries only in-frame clones and drops some. D and trimming come from the DNA, and the V and J calls and clone size come from that table. The sample includes a few hundred thousand clones, 80% to 90% of them seen just once. This sample stems from a study of blood T cell repertoires in COVID-19. Study-level background: From the United States, Italy and Spain came samples of acute and convalescent COVID-19. PBMCs, B-cell-depleted T cells, or T cells were the source of the cDNA or gDNA that made up the material.

The source is a woman aged 50 to 60 with acute or convalescent COVID-19. The gene calls are TRBV12-3 or TRBV12-4 and TRBJ1-4, with D possibly TRBD1 on 6 matching bases. The sequencing input was peripheral blood. CDR3 DNA: TGTGCCAGCAGCCGACAGGAGGCAAAACTGTTTTTT. Its protein is CASSRQEAKLFF.